Listed below are T cell receptor beta chains from one sample, sequenced in a study of identical twins. Each CDR3 protein gets one entry after TCRdb re-called the 5' RACE reads with MiXCR. Here the sample spans about 240,000 distinct CDR3 sequences, roughly 13% being singletons. These data also featured in a second study, about yellow fever vaccine responses in identical twins.

Material: memory (CD45RO+) T cells sorted from blood. The source of these receptors is a woman younger than 35 in good health. Both conserved end residues are part of each CDR3. D genes are given only for firm matches. Clone size is given for some rows only: seen once, a few or many times, or a class if the clone is expanded.

>TRBJ2-4|TRBV4-3|-|-
TGCGCCAGCAGCCAAGACGTTACCCCAGCCAAAAACATTCAGTACTTC
CASSQDVTPAKNIQYF
>TRBJ2-5|TRBV7-7|-|TRBD1
TGTGCTAGCAGCGCTTCGGACAGGGGGGAAGAGACCCAGTACTTC
CASSASDRGEETQYF
>TRBJ2-1|TRBV20-1|-|-
TGCAGTGCTACGGGGGCCTCCTACAATGAGCAGTTCTTC
CSATGASYNEQFF
>TRBJ2-7|TRBV7-8|few|TRBD1
TGTGCCAGCAGCGGGACAGGGGCCGAGCAGTACTTC
CASSGTGAEQYF
>TRBJ2-1|TRBV3-1|few|TRBD2
TGTGCCAGCAGCCAACGGGCGGGAGGCAATGAGCAGTTCTTC
CASSQRAGGNEQFF
>TRBJ2-1|TRBV12-3/TRBV12-4|many|-
TGTGCCAGCAACCCTGGAATTTACGCGACAGAGCAGTTCTTC
CASNPGIYATEQFF
>TRBJ2-5|TRBV20-1|-|TRBD2
TGCAGTGCTAGAGAGAAGGGACTAGCGGTGCGGGGGGCCCAGTACTTC
CSAREKGLAVRGAQYF
>TRBJ2-7|TRBV21-1|few|-
TGTGCCAGCAGCGCCCGGGACGGGCTATATGTGATGTCTTACGAGCAGTACTTC
CASSARDGLYVMSYEQYF
>TRBJ2-7|TRBV7-9|-|-
TGTGCCAGCAGCAGGCGGGCAGCTTACGAGCAGTACTTC
CASSRRAAYEQYF
>TRBJ2-2|TRBV29-1|many|TRBD2
TGCAGCGTTGTGTACGGGAGGGTCACCGGGGAGCTGTTTTTT
CSVVYGRVTGELFF
>TRBJ2-2|TRBV4-2|-|TRBD2
TGTGCCAGCAGCCAAGGGGGAGGGTCCGGGGAGCTGTTTTTT
CASSQGGGSGELFF
>TRBJ2-7|TRBV23-1|-|-
TGCGCCAGCAGTCAAGCATTACCGGATCCCAGCTCCTACGAGCAGTACTTC
CASSQALPDPSSYEQYF
>TRBJ1-2|TRBV12-3/TRBV12-4|many|-
TGTGCCAGCAGTTTAATGGCAGGCCGCGGCTACACCTTC
CASSLMAGRGYTF
>TRBJ2-3|TRBV12-3/TRBV12-4|many|TRBD2
TGTGCCAGCAGTGCACTAGCGGGGGAAGTAGATACGCAGTATTTT
CASSALAGEVDTQYF
>TRBJ1-1|TRBV20-1|many|-
TGCAGTGCTAGAGAGGGGGGCACTGAAGCTTTCTTT
CSAREGGTEAFF
>TRBJ2-1|TRBV3-1|many|-
TGTGCCAGCAGCCAGGGGGGCTCCTACAATGAGCAGTTCTTC
CASSQGGSYNEQFF
>TRBJ2-3|TRBV29-1|many|-
TGCAGCGTTGTTCGACAGGGAGGTTCAGATACGCAGTATTTT
CSVVRQGGSDTQYF
>TRBJ2-5|TRBV5-1|many|-
TGCGCCAGCAGCATGTTGACTAGTGGTGGCGTCTCAAAGACCCAGTACTTC
CASSMLTSGGVSKTQYF
>TRBJ2-1|TRBV18|-|-
TGTGCCAGCTCACCAACGGGGAATGAGCAGTTCTTC
CASSPTGNEQFF
>TRBJ2-2|TRBV6-2/TRBV6-3|-|TRBD2
TGTGCCAGCAGTGGCCATAGCGGGACAACCACCGGGGAGCTGTTTTTT
CASSGHSGTTTGELFF
>TRBJ2-3|TRBV6-5|-|-
TGTGCCAGCAGTTACGGCAGGGCCACTAGCACAGATACGCAGTATTTT
CASSYGRATSTDTQYF
>TRBJ2-7|TRBV7-9|many|TRBD2
TGTGCCAGCAGCTGGTACAGGGGACTAGCGCTCGACGAGCAGTACTTC
CASSWYRGLALDEQYF
>TRBJ1-2|TRBV29-1|-|-
TGCAGCGGTGAAAAGGACATCTATGGCTACACCTTC
CSGEKDIYGYTF
>TRBJ2-3|TRBV7-2|-|-
TGTGCCAGCAGCTTAGGGTTGAGCGACAGCACAGATACGCAGTATTTT
CASSLGLSDSTDTQYF
>TRBJ2-3|TRBV6-2/TRBV6-3|many|-
TGTGCCAGCAGTTACAGGGAAGCCCCAGATACGCAGTATTTT
CASSYREAPDTQYF
>TRBJ2-1|TRBV5-1|few|TRBD2
TGCGCCAGCGTCCCCGGGACTAGCGGGAGGGCTAGCTACAATGAGCAGTTCTTC
CASVPGTSGRASYNEQFF
>TRBJ2-7|TRBV15|few|-
TGTGCCACCAGCAGAGGGAGGGGTAGTGGGGCCTACGAGCAGTACTTC
CATSRGRGSGAYEQYF
>TRBJ2-1|TRBV20-1|-|TRBD2
TGCAGTGCTAGCACTAGCGGGAGTATGCATGAGCAGTTCTTC
CSASTSGSMHEQFF
>TRBJ1-3|TRBV29-1|few|TRBD1
TGCAGCGTCGGCTTGGGACAGCAAGGAAACACCATATATTTT
CSVGLGQQGNTIYF
>TRBJ2-2|TRBV25-1|many|TRBD1
TGTGCCAGCAGTCCCTCCGGGACAGGGGGCAACACCGGGGAGCTGTTTTTT
CASSPSGTGGNTGELFF
>TRBJ2-3|TRBV7-2|-|TRBD2
TGTGCCAGCAGCTACAGCGGGAGGTGGACAGATACGCAGTATTTT
CASSYSGRWTDTQYF
>TRBJ2-1|TRBV2|-|TRBD2
TGTGCCAGCAGTGTCGAAGAGATAGCGGGAGAGGCGAATGAGCAGTTCTTC
CASSVEEIAGEANEQFF
>TRBJ2-1|TRBV10-3|few|TRBD2
TGTGCCATCACAGCGGGACTAGCGGGAAGAGGGTCCTACAATGAGCAGTTCTTC
CAITAGLAGRGSYNEQFF
>TRBJ2-5|TRBV20-1|many|TRBD2
TGCAGTGCTAGAGCCACTAGCGCTCAAGAGACCCAGTACTTC
CSARATSAQETQYF
>TRBJ2-7|TRBV25-1|few|-
TGTGCCAGCAGTGAATCGGGTAGATCCTACGAGCAGTACTTC
CASSESGRSYEQYF
>TRBJ1-2|TRBV20-1|few|-
TGCAGTGCCCACCGGGGGGGTGATGGCTACACCTTC
CSAHRGGDGYTF
>TRBJ1-4|TRBV28|many|-
TGTGCCAGCACCTCCCAAAGAGAAAAACTGTTTTTT
CASTSQREKLFF
>TRBJ2-7|TRBV28|-|-
TGTGCCAGCTTAAGGGGGGGGAACTACGAGCAGTACTTC
CASLRGGNYEQYF
>TRBJ2-3|TRBV3-1|many|-
TGTGCCAGCAGCGACCACAGCACAGATACGCAGTATTTT
CASSDHSTDTQYF
>TRBJ1-4|TRBV5-6|-|-
TGTGCCAGCAGCTCGCGGGCAGGGGCTAATGAAAAACTGTTTTTT
CASSSRAGANEKLFF
>TRBJ2-5|TRBV7-9|-|TRBD2
TGTGCCAGCAGCCAAGACCTACAGCGGGAAGGCCAAGAGACCCAGTACTTC
CASSQDLQREGQETQYF
>TRBJ2-3|TRBV7-3|many|TRBD2
TGTGCCAGCAGTTTAACGGGAGGGACAGATACGCAGTATTTT
CASSLTGGTDTQYF
>TRBJ2-1|TRBV20-1|-|-
TGCAGTGCTCATAACCCGAGCTCCTACAATGAGCAGTTCTTC
CSAHNPSSYNEQFF
>TRBJ2-7|TRBV30|-|-
TGTGCCTGGAGTGTAGGCCAGCCCTCCTACGAGCAGTACTTC
CAWSVGQPSYEQYF
>TRBJ2-3|TRBV6-2/TRBV6-3|once|TRBD1
TGTGCCAGCAGTCAAACGGGACAGGTCATCTCGGGAGATACGCAGTATTTT
CASSQTGQVISGDTQYF
>TRBJ2-1|TRBV6-6|few|-
TGTGCCAGCATCGCGGGAATCGGCGAGCAGTTCTTC
CASIAGIGEQFF
>TRBJ1-1|TRBV11-2|few|-
TGTGCCAGCAGCCGGACGTTTCTGGAAGCTTTCTTT
CASSRTFLEAFF
>TRBJ2-6|TRBV3-1|-|-
TGTGCCAGCAGCCTGCCCCCGGGGGCTGGGGCCAACGTCCTGACTTTC
CASSLPPGAGANVLTF
>TRBJ2-1|TRBV10-3|-|-
TGTGCCATCAGTGAGTCGGGTTATGAGCAGTTCTTC
CAISESGYEQFF